Following are 19 T cell receptor beta chains from one sample sequenced in a study of identifying expanded T cells in peripheral blood. Libraries were prepared by immunoSEQ multiplex PCR; TCRdb keeps only in-frame clonotypes and omits some of them. Of 75,000 to 100,000 clones listed, approximately 91% are singletons. The sequencing sample was made of blood. These receptors originate from a person aged 18 to 75 in good health.

The chain joins TRBV7-9 to TRBJ1-2; no clear D gene. The V end was cut by 5 bases, the J end by 3 bases, with 13 bases between. The CDR3 is made up of 14 amino acids. Germline values: CDR1 SEHNR, CDR2 FQNEAQ (reference sequence). The CDR3 DNA sequence: TGTGCCAGCAGCCCTCGCACGGTATACTATGGCTACACCTTC. It translates to CASSPRTVYYGYTF.

The chain employs TRBV30 and TRBJ1-1; D is perhaps TRBD1 (5 bases). The V gene's germline CDR1 is GTSNPN and CDR2 SVGIG (reference sequence). The length of the CDR3 is 13 residues. The V end lost 0 bases, the J end lost 4 bases, and 9 bases lay between the germline ends. DNA of the CDR3: TGTGCCTGGAGTGTAATCGGGGCCACTGAAGCTTTCTTT. This translates into CAWSVIGATEAFF.

The rearrangement links TRBV29-1 to TRBJ1-1; D is ambiguous. Germline loops: CDR1 SQVTM, CDR2 ANQGSEA. Trimming removed 5 bases at V and 0 bases at J, with 10 bases between. There are 13 residues in the CDR3. CDR3 sequence (DNA): TGCAGCGTTCAGTTGAACATGAACACTGAAGCTTTCTTT. Translating it yields CSVQLNMNTEAFF.

This chain connects TRBV7-8 to TRBJ1-2; TRBD1 agrees at 8 bases. Germline values: CDR1 SGHVS, CDR2 FQNEAQ. V shed 2 bases, J shed 8 bases, and the junction held 10 bases outside the gene matches. The CDR3 is made up of 15 amino acids. For the CDR3, the DNA is TGTGCCAGCAGCTTAAGGAGACAGGGGTCTGACGGCTACACCTTC. This translates into CASSLRRQGSDGYTF.

This clone turned up a few times. The chain links TRBV4-2 to TRBJ2-2; D may be TRBD2 (6 bases). The CDR3 contains 19 residues. The germline CDR1 and CDR2 sequences are LGHNA and YNFKEQ. V was shortened by 0 bases and J by 4 bases, with 21 bases between the two germline ends. The CDR3 spells CASSQDMVLGISGTGELFF. The CDR3 nucleotides are TGTGCCAGCAGCCAAGATATGGTACTAGGAATTAGCGGCACCGGGGAGCTGTTTTTT.

The chain is built from TRBV6-1 and TRBJ2-7; no definite D call. The germline V gene has CDR1 MNHNS and CDR2 SASEGT. Trimming cost V 6 bases and J 6 bases, with 9 bases left between them. The CDR3 is 11 residues long. CDR3 in amino acids: CASSDAREQYF. The CDR3 DNA reads TGTGCCAGCAGCGACGCACGCGAGCAGTACTTC.

This chain joins TRBV10-3 and TRBJ2-1, with 7 bases matching TRBD1. V shed 6 bases and J 6 bases; nucleotides not matched to a gene: 14. The CDR3 covers 16 residues. Germline loops: CDR1 ENHRY, CDR2 SYGVKD. The CDR3 DNA reads TGTGCCATCAGCGCTACAGGGGCCAAAGACCCCAATGAGCAGTTCTTC. Translated, it gives CAISATGAKDPNEQFF.

This chain joins TRBV10-3 and TRBJ1-2; a weak D match, TRBD1 (6 bases). This CDR3 is 14 amino acids long. Germline CDR1 and CDR2: ENHRY and SYGVKD. Trimming stripped 8 bases from V and 5 bases from J, with 18 bases between. The CDR3 protein is CAIQSLTGTYGYTF. The CDR3 nucleotides read TGTGCCATCCAGAGTCTCACAGGGACGTATGGCTACACCTTC.

The genes are TRBV15 and TRBJ1-1; D unresolved. V was clipped by 1 base and J by 1 base, with 7 bases between them. Germline V gene sequence: CDR1 LNHNV, CDR2 YYDKDF (reference sequence). The CDR3 contains 14 residues. CDR3 DNA: TGTGCCACCAGCAGAGGCCCGGGGAACACTGAAGCTTTCTTT. Residues: CATSRGPGNTEAFF.

V gene TRBV6-6 combines with J gene TRBJ2-5; D gene unclear. The end of the DNA aligns better with TRBJ2-7, so the J call may be wrong. CDR1 is MNHNY and CDR2 is SVGAGI in the germline V gene (reference sequence). There are 14 residues in the CDR3. The CDR3 here is CASSYPGPSYEQYF. CDR3 DNA: TGTGCCAGCAGTTACCCGGGTCCCTCCTACGAGCAGTACTTC.

This clone was picked up one time. The chain joins TRBV7-3 to TRBJ2-3; weak D call: TRBD2 (6 bases). This CDR3 comprises 14 residues. CDR1 and CDR2 (germline): SGHTA, FQGTGA. Trimming removed 5 bases at V and 1 base at J, with 10 bases between. The CDR3 coding sequence is TGTGCCAGCAGCCGGGAGAGTCGCACAGATACGCAGTATTTT. Its translation is CASSRESRTDTQYF.

CDR3 sequence reads: CASTSGGGYTGELFF. DNA of the CDR3: TGTGCCAGCACGTCCGGAGGCGGTTACACCGGGGAGCTGTTTTTT. J is TRBJ2-2 and V is TRBV5-4, with a weak D call TRBD2 (5 bases). The CDR3 is 15 amino acids. The V gene lost 6 bases and the J gene lost 3 bases, with 15 bases spanning the gap. Germline loops: CDR1 SGHNT, CDR2 YYREEE (reference sequence).

The CDR3 DNA reads as TGTGCCAGCAGTCCCCAGGGGGGGCTTAAGGGTGGCTACACCTTC. This sequence encodes CASSPQGGLKGGYTF. The chain recombines TRBV27 with TRBJ1-2, with 7 nucleotides matching TRBD1. CDR1 and CDR2 from the germline V gene are MNHEY and SMNVEV (reference sequence). V shed 5 bases and J 7 bases; nucleotides not matched to a gene: 13. The CDR3 spans 15 residues.

The chain is built from TRBV6-5 and TRBJ1-1; TRBD1 matches at 8 bases. Trimming removed 6 bases from V and 1 base from J; junction bases left unmatched: 7. The CDR3 spans 15 residues. Germline V lookup: CDR1 MNHEY, CDR2 SVGAGI. The chain's CDR3 is CASRRSGTGNTEAFF. DNA for the CDR3: TGTGCCAGCAGACGTTCCGGGACAGGGAACACTGAAGCTTTCTTT.

This rearrangement joins TRBV28 to TRBJ1-4, with 11 bases matching TRBD1. CDR3 length: 15 residues. Per germline, CDR1 MDHEN and CDR2 SYDVKM. V was pared by 2 bases and J by 8 bases, with 4 bases of the junction left unmatched. The CDR3 is CASSLGDRGVEKLFF. CDR3 in DNA: TGTGCCAGCAGTTTAGGGGACAGGGGGGTGGAAAAACTGTTTTTT. Together with reference TRBV28 and TRBJ1-4, the CDR3 gives the full variable domain: DVKVTQSSRYLVKRTGEKVFLECVQDMDHENMFWYRQDPGLGLRLIYFSYDVKMKEKGDIPEGYSVSREKKERFSLILESASTNQTSMYLCASSLGDRGVEKLFFGSGTQLSVL.

The chain combines TRBV5-4 with TRBJ2-5; 8 bases are a match to TRBD1. The CDR3 covers 15 residues. Germline CDR1 and CDR2: SGHNT and YYREEE (reference sequence). J lost 3 bases, V lost 3 bases, and 7 bases had no gene match. This CDR3 reads CASSYGQGGEETQYF. The CDR3 coding sequence is TGTGCCAGCAGCTACGGACAGGGTGGAGAAGAGACCCAGTACTTC.

The rearrangement joins TRBV27 to TRBJ2-7; 7 nucleotides align to TRBD1. The CDR3 is made up of 12 amino acids. The V and J ends lost 5 bases and 5 bases, in that order; junction bases with no gene match: 3. Germline values: CDR1 MNHEY, CDR2 SMNVEV (reference sequence). Here the CDR3 reads CASSRQGNEQYF. The CDR3 DNA sequence: TGTGCCAGCAGTCGACAGGGAAACGAGCAGTACTTC.

The chain uses TRBV5-6 and TRBJ2-1; D is uncertain. Trimming left V 2 bases short and J 8 bases short, with 11 bases between. Germline lookup yields CDR1 SGHDT and CDR2 YYEEEE. The CDR3 has 13 residues. The CDR3 DNA reads as TGTGCCAGCAGCTTAATCGGTCGGGATGAGCAGTTCTTC. Translated, it gives CASSLIGRDEQFF.

The V call is TRBV27, the J call TRBJ1-2; D perhaps matches TRBD1 (5 bases). Per the germline V gene, CDR1 is MNHEY and CDR2 is SMNVEV (reference sequence). The CDR3 runs 13 residues. The V gene lost 3 bases and the J gene lost 4 bases, with 9 bases spanning the gap. Written as DNA, the CDR3 is TGTGCCAGCAGTTTGGGGCCTACCTATGGCTACACCTTC. Translation gives CASSLGPTYGYTF.